The TCR beta chain described here comes from a study of OX40 agonist ivuxolimab in advanced cancers. Profiled with immunoSEQ multiplex PCR; TCRdb holds only in-frame clones, not every one. The sample contains about 37,000 clones, 87% of which appear only once. V was trimmed by 8 bases and J by 8 bases, leaving 27 bases between them. CDR1 GTSNPN and CDR2 SVGIG come from the germline V gene (reference sequence). CDR3 length: 15 amino acids. This TCR was recovered from an adult with an advanced solid tumor such as melanoma, head and neck, liver or kidney cancer. The input for sequencing was CD4+ or CD8+ T cells sorted from blood, taken in a trial of the OX40 agonist ivuxolimab. The chain is built from TRBV30 and TRBJ1-1, with D perhaps matching TRBD1 (5 bases). CDR3 amino acids: CAMEDTGRANSEAFF. CDR3 sequence (DNA): TGTGCCATGGAGGACACCGGGCGGGCGAACTCGGAAGCTTTCTTT.